This T cell receptor beta chain was recorded in a study of beta chain features in type 1 diabetes. Only one count was recorded for this clone. Its antigen is unknown. Expressed TCRB transcripts were sequenced, since all the RNA that had been isolated was reverse transcribed. Samples of naive, central memory and regulatory T cells yielded a mean of about 3.4 million reads. TCRdb's table, derived via immunoSEQ multiplex PCR, lists solely in-frame clones and lacks some. This sample yields about 120,000 clones, of which about 15% are seen a single time; 2% to 2.5% belongs to the top ten. Via CD45RO/CCR7/CD25/CD127/CD95/CD27, cells of the CD4+ naive, central memory, regulatory and stem cell-like memory subsets were sorted. Per germline, CDR1 SGHTA and CDR2 FQGNSA. The CDR3 is made up of 16 amino acids. The ends lost 0 bases at V and 7 bases at J; junction bases unmatched: 8. Study observations and caveats: Type 1 diabetes patients showed a moderate but significant shortening of TCRB CDR3s in all four CD4+ subsets.

The sequenced sample consisted of central memory CD4+ T cells from blood. This sequence joins TRBV7-2 and TRBJ2-3; TRBD2 aligns across 9 bases. This receptor was taken from a man aged 25 to 40 with type 1 diabetes. For the CDR3, the DNA is TGTGCCAGCAGCTTAGCAGAGGCTAGCGGGGAATATACGCAGTATTTT. Translated: CASSLAEASGEYTQYF.